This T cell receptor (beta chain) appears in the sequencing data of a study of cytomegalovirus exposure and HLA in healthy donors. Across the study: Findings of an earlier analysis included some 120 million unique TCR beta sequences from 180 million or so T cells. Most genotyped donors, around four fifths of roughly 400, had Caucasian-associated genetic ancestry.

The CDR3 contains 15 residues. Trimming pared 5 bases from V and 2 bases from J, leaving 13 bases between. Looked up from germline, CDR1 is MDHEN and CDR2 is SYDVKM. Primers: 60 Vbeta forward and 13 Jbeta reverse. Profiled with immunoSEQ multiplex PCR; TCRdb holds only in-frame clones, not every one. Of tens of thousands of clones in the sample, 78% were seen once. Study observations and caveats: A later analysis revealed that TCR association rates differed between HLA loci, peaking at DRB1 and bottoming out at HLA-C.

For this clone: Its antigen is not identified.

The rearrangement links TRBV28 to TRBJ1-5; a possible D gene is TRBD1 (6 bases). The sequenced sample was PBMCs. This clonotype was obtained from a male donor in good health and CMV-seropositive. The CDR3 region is CASSPQGKGNQPQHF. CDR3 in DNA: TGTGCCAGCAGTCCACAGGGAAAGGGCAATCAGCCCCAGCATTTT.